This TCR beta chain emerged from a study of response to subunit inactivated influenza vaccine. General study points: Every seasonal influenza vaccination brings in few new T cells, the authors suggested.

With regard to this clonotype: What it binds is not known.

TCRdb redid the calling of the RT-PCR reads with MiXCR, one entry per CDR3 protein. Seen here are more than 150,000 distinct CDR3 sequences, around a tenth observed once, and the top ten hold approximately 10%. Germline V gene data show CDR1 as LGHDT and CDR2 as YNNKEL (reference sequence). The CDR3 sequence is 14 residues long. Trimming removed 4 bases from V and 4 bases from J, with 13 bases in between. This receptor was obtained from a man in his fifties or sixties who received an inactivated influenza vaccine. The sample consisted of non-naive T cells sorted from PBMCs, taken on the day of vaccination. The chain has TRBV3-1 and TRBJ1-1; no definite D call. CDR3 bases: TGTGCCAGCAGCCCCTCTCTAGTGGGCACTGAAGCTTTCTTT. As protein: CASSPSLVGTEAFF.